This T cell receptor (beta chain) emerged from a study of early T cells in non-severe SARS-CoV-2 infection. Study overall: Chains from this unsorted whole-blood bulk RNA could not be paired. Study-wide findings and caveats: Database matching using VDJdb favored anti-spike CD8 responses, with private and CD4 specificities left missing.

Researchers tagged individual cDNA molecules with unique molecular identifiers. MiXCR was run by TCRdb on the 5' RACE reads, yielding one entry per CDR3 protein. The sample has about 46,000 distinct CDR3 sequences, 5.4% seen once. This clonotype occurred many times. Its antigen is not known. The TCR sequence derives from an adult who was a healthcare worker with PCR-confirmed SARS-CoV-2 infection or an uninfected control (not recorded which). Source: whole blood, taken at baseline.

The CDR3 bases are TGTGCCAGCAGCGAAGGCGGGGAGCTGTTTTTT. Protein sequence: CASSEGGELFF. The V call is TRBV6-2 or TRBV6-3, the J call TRBJ2-2, with D unclear. The germline CDR1 and CDR2 sequences are MNHEY and SVGEGT. The CDR3 extends over 11 amino acids. Trimming removed 6 bases from V and 7 bases from J, with 6 bases in between.